This TCR beta chain was identified during a study of cytomegalovirus exposure and HLA in healthy donors. Study conclusions and caveats: Looking again later, the authors saw that most CMV-associated TCR beta chains seemed HLA-restricted.

Worth noting for this clone: Its matching antigen is unknown.

PCR primers comprised 60 Vbeta and 13 Jbeta primers. Only in-frame clones appear in the TCRdb table, and some are missing; sequencing was by immunoSEQ multiplex PCR. The sample has approximately 100,000 clones, more than 65% seen once. Trimming stripped 5 bases from V and 0 bases from J, with 13 bases between. Per the germline V gene, CDR1 is SGHVS and CDR2 is FNYEAQ. The CDR3 has 16 amino acids. The specimen sequenced was PBMCs. The sequence came from a human donor in good health. The chain has TRBV7-6 and TRBJ2-2; D gene unclear. The CDR3 bases are TGTGCCAGCAGCCATATCACAGTTTCGAACACCGGGGAGCTGTTTTTT. This gives the protein CASSHITVSNTGELFF.